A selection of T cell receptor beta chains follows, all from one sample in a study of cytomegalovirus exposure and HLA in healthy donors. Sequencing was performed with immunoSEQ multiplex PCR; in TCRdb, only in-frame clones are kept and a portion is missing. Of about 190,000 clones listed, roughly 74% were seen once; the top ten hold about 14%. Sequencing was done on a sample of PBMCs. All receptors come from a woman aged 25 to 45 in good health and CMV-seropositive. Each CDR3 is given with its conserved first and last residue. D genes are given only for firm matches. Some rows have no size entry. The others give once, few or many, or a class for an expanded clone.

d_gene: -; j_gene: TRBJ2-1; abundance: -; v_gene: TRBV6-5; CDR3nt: TGTGCCAGCAGTTACGGGGCACCCTACAATGAGCAGTTCTTC; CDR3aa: CASSYGAPYNEQFF
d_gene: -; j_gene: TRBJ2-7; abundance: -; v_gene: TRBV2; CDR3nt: TGTGCCAGCAGCATTGACAGGTTGGAAGCGGAGGAGCAGTACTTC; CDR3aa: CASSIDRLEAEEQYF
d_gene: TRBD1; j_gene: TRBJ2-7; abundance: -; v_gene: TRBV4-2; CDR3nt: TGTGCCAGCAGCCGCATCCAGCCGGGGCAGGGGGCGTCCTACGAGCAGTACTTC; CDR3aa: CASSRIQPGQGASYEQYF
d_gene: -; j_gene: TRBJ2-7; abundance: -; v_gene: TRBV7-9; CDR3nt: TGTGCCAGCAGCAAGACAGGGAGGACCAGCTTCGAGCAGTACTTC; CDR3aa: CASSKTGRTSFEQYF
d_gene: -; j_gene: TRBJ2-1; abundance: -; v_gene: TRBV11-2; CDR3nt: TGTGCCAGTCGAGGAAGCTCCTACAATGAGCAGTTCTTC; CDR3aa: CASRGSSYNEQFF
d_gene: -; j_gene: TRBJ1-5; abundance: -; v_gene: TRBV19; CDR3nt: TGTGCCAGTAGTGACAGACTTAGCAATCAGCCCCAGCATTTT; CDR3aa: CASSDRLSNQPQHF
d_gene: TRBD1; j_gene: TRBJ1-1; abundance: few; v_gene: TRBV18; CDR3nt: TGTGCCAGCTCACCCTGGGGACAGGGGAGCACTGAAGCTTTCTTT; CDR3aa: CASSPWGQGSTEAFF
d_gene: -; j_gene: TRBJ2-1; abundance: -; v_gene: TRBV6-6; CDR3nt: TGTGCCAGCAGGCGGGGTACCCAGCCCGACAATGAGCAGTTCTTC; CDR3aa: CASRRGTQPDNEQFF
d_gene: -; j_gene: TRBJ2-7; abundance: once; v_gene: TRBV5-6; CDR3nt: TGTGCCAGCAGCCGACAGGGACTCTACGAGCAGTACTTC; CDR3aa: CASSRQGLYEQYF
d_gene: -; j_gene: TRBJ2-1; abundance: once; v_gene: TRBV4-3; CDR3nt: TGCGCCAGCAGCCAAGATCGAAGGGGGGGGGATGAGCAGTTCTTC; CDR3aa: CASSQDRRGGDEQFF
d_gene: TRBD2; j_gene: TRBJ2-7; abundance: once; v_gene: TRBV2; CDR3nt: TGTGCCAGCCGCGGGGGATCCTACGAGCAGTACTTC; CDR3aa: CASRGGSYEQYF
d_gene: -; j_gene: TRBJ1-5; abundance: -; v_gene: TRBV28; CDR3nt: TGTGCCAGCGACGGTCGACAGAGTCTTGGCTCTAGCAATCAGCCCCAGCATTTT; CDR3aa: CASDGRQSLGSSNQPQHF
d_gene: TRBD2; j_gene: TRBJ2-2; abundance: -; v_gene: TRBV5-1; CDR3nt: TGCGCCAGCAGCCGAACTACTAGCGGGGAGAACACCGGGGAGCTGTTTTTT; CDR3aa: CASSRTTSGENTGELFF